This TCR beta chain emerged from a study of prognosis after radiotherapy for stage I lung cancer. In the study overall: Of the enrolled patients, fourteen had newly diagnosed primary stage I lung tumors, while 4 or 5 had oligometastatic NSCLC following surgical resection of the primary tumor. The study's findings and limits: Patients who went on to get distant metastases had lower Shannon entropy after stereotactic body radiation therapy.

Amplification of TCR beta CDR3 from genomic DNA used two-round multiplex PCR. Gene-specific TRBV and TRBJ primers were used in PCR round one. TCRdb used MiXCR to reprocess the multiplex PCR reads, holding one entry per CDR3 protein. The table has around 25,000 distinct CDR3 sequences, 30% to 45% seen once. This clonotype was found many times. Its matching antigen is unknown. The V and J ends lost 5 bases and 4 bases, in that order; junction bases with no gene match: 13. Germline V gene sequence: CDR1 MNHEY, CDR2 SMNVEV (reference sequence). There are 16 residues in the CDR3. The input for sequencing was PBMCs, taken before or after stereotactic body radiation therapy (not recorded which). J is TRBJ2-7 and V is TRBV27, with 8 positions matching TRBD2. The clonotype comes from a donor at least 50 years old with non-small cell lung cancer. DNA of the CDR3: TGTGCCAGCAGTCACCCCCGAAGCGGGAGAGTATACGAGCAGTACTTC. The encoded protein is CASSHPRSGRVYEQYF.